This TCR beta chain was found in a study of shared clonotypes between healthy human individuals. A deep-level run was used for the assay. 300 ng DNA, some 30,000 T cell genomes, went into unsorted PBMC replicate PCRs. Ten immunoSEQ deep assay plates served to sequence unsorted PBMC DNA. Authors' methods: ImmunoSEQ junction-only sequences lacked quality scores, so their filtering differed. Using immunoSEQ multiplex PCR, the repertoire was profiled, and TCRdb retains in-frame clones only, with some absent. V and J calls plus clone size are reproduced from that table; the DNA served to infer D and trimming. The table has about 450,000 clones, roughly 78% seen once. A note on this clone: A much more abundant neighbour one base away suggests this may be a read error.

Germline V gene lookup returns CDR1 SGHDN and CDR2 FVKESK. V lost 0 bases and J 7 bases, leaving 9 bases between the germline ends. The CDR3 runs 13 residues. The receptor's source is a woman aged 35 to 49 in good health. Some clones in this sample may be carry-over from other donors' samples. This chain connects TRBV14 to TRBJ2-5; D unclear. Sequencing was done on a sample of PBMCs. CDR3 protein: CASSQEQVVTQYF. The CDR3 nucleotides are TGTGCCAGCAGCCAAGAGCAGGTGGTGACCCAGTACTTC.